This T cell receptor (beta chain) was sequenced during a study of T cells in Graves' hyperthyroidism and ophthalmopathy. Study-wide context: The authors collected peripheral blood at initial diagnosis, before any treatment.

This CDR3 has 12 amino acids. The germline V gene encodes CDR1 MDHEN and CDR2 SYDVKM. The V and J ends lost 1 base and 7 bases respectively, with 8 bases between them. In its sample, this clonotype was seen many times. Based on clinical symptoms, serum thyroxine and TRAb, thyroid ultrasound and orbital computed tomography, diagnoses were reached. RNA transcripts provided the source from which TCR beta CDR3 regions were amplified. HTBI primers were the set used in a first-round RT-PCR of the TCR CDR3. TCRdb itself ran the multiplex PCR reads through MiXCR, one entry per CDR3 protein. The sample lists some 320,000 distinct CDR3 sequences; 12% to 15% were seen once.

Sequenced material: blood. The chain carries TRBV28 and TRBJ2-7; the D is unclear. This receptor was obtained from a woman between 40 and 50 years old with Graves' ophthalmopathy. The CDR3 protein is CASSLSDREQYF. The CDR3 DNA reads as TGTGCCAGCAGTTTATCGGACCGGGAGCAGTACTTC. Based on the CDR3 plus reference TRBV28 and TRBJ2-7, the full variable domain is DVKVTQSSRYLVKRTGEKVFLECVQDMDHENMFWYRQDPGLGLRLIYFSYDVKMKEKGDIPEGYSVSREKKERFSLILESASTNQTSMYLCASSLSDREQYFGPGTRLTVT.